This T cell receptor beta chain was captured in a study of blood T cell repertoires in COVID-19. About the research overall: The samples span acute and convalescent COVID-19 from the United States, Italy and Spain. PBMCs, B-cell-depleted T cells, or T cells provided the cDNA or gDNA that made up the material.

Germline CDR1 reads SGHVS; CDR2 reads FQNEAQ. Germline trimming cut 3 bases from V and 4 bases from J; bases unmatched to any gene: 4. The CDR3 spans 15 residues. In the original analysis: Counts of nucleated cells, estimated from reference gene primer amplification, were obtained. The protocol was immunoSEQ multiplex PCR, while the TCRdb copy is restricted to in-frame clones and leaves out a portion. For V, J and clone size, that table is used; D and trimming come from the DNA. This table holds about 73,000 clones, roughly 83% found once. This clone appeared a few times. Sequencing was carried out using peripheral blood. This TCR derives from a man older than 75 with active or convalescent COVID-19. The chain combines TRBV7-8 with TRBJ2-3; 10 nucleotides match TRBD2. The CDR3 here is CASSFQRGGPDTQYF. CDR3 nucleotides: TGTGCCAGCAGCTTCCAGCGGGGGGGCCCAGATACGCAGTATTTT.